These 2 T cell receptor beta chains share one sample of origin, sequenced in a study of cytomegalovirus exposure and HLA in healthy donors. A multiplex PCR was run with 60 Vbeta primers and 13 Jbeta primers. Libraries were prepared by immunoSEQ multiplex PCR; TCRdb keeps only in-frame clonotypes and omits some of them. The data contain 200,000 to 250,000 clones, more than 80% of them singletons. Source material: PBMCs. The receptor source for this set is a man between 25 and 39 years old in good health and CMV-seronegative.

The chain is built from TRBV28 and TRBJ2-5; D uncertain. Germline assignment: CDR1 MDHEN and CDR2 SYDVKM. This CDR3 spans 15 amino acids. V lost 4 bases, J lost 4 bases, and 16 bases lay in between. The CDR3 spells CASSSTLGVGETQYF. The CDR3, as DNA: TGTGCCAGCAGTTCGACGTTGGGCGTGGGAGAGACCCAGTACTTC.

This clone turned up a few times. This chain's CDR3 is CASRSTGLLSYEQYF. CDR3 in DNA: TGTGCCAGCAGGTCCACAGGGCTACTCTCCTACGAGCAGTACTTC. This chain uses TRBV7-2 with TRBJ2-7, with TRBD1 as a possible D gene (6 bases). Germline V gene lookup returns CDR1 SGHTA and CDR2 FQGNSA. CDR3 length: 15 amino acids. The V end lost 6 bases, the J end lost 0 bases, and 15 bases lay between the germline ends.